The clone carrying this TCR beta chain was counted only a few times. Its matching antigen is unknown. Germline V lookup: CDR1 SEHNR, CDR2 FQNEAQ (reference sequence). V was trimmed by 0 bases and J by 4 bases, leaving 10 bases between them. This CDR3 is 15 amino acids long. The data originate from a study of regulatory T cells in long-lasting Graves disease. Study-wide results and limits: Not thyroid tissue but only peripheral blood was studied.

Combining iRepertoire HTBI primers with Arm-PCR of CDR3 regions, the authors built TCR beta libraries. TCRdb re-called the multiplex PCR reads with MiXCR, one entry per CDR3 protein. The table has approximately 310,000 distinct CDR3 sequences, about 20% seen once. Regarding time point: newly diagnosed GD, antithyroid drugs for less than 3 months. Generation of the TCR library employed RNA extracted from PBMCs. The authors diagnosed Graves' disease using American Thyroid Association guidelines. The receptor comes from a female donor with Graves disease. This specimen was peripheral blood mononuclear cells (PBMCs), taken at new diagnosis, from a patient treated with antithyroid drugs. The chain couples TRBV7-9 to TRBJ2-1; D possibly corresponds to TRBD2 (5 bases). CDR3 DNA sequence: TGTGCCAGCAGCTTAGCTAGCGACACATACAATGAGCAGTTCTTC. Translating it yields CASSLASDTYNEQFF. The entire variable domain, with the rest obtained from reference TRBV7-9 and TRBJ2-1, is as follows: DTGVSQNPRHKITKRGQNVTFRCDPISEHNRLYWYRQTLGQGPEFLTYFQNEAQLEKSRLLSDRFSAERPKGSFSTLEIQRTEQGDSAMYLCASSLASDTYNEQFFGPGTRLTVL.